The 10 T cell receptor beta chains below come from one sample, sequenced in a study of blood T cells in healthy people across ages. Next came a second PCR, run for about 6 to 12 cycles, which used a sample-barcoded 5' primer along with a J-beta primer mix. TCRdb passed the 5' RACE reads through MiXCR, listing each CDR3 protein once. The data contain more than 500,000 distinct CDR3 sequences, about 28% of them singletons. This sample was shared with a second study, whose subject was T cells of mothers and their children.

Sequenced material: blood. These receptors were taken from a boy aged 2-9 years in good health.

In its sample, this clonotype was seen once. This chain joins TRBV11-2 and TRBJ2-6, with a weak D call TRBD1 (5 bases). V was trimmed by 5 bases and J by 2 bases, leaving 13 bases between them. The CDR3 is made up of 16 amino acids. In germline, CDR1 is SGHAT, CDR2 FQNNGV. In DNA form, the CDR3 reads TGTGCCAGCAGCAAAGGGGATGGGACTGGGGCCAACGTCCTGACTTTC. Its protein is CASSKGDGTGANVLTF. Full variable domain (rest looked up from reference TRBV11-2 and TRBJ2-6): EAGVAQSPRYKIIEKRQSVAFWCNPISGHATLYWYQQILGQGPKLLIQFQNNGVVDDSQLPKDRFSAERLKGVDSTLKIQPAKLEDSAVYLCASSKGDGTGANVLTFGAGSRLTVL.

About this clonotype itself: A read error may produce the germline difference seen at one junction end. J is TRBJ2-3 and V is TRBV5-1, with 7 bases identical to TRBD2. Germline V CDR1 and CDR2: SGHRS, YFSETQ. The CDR3 is 12 amino acids. The CDR3 sequence: CASSSEPGGSDF. The CDR3 DNA follows: TGCGCCAGCAGCTCTGAGCCGGGAGGCTCTGACTTT.

The chain is built from TRBV11-2 and TRBJ1-1; D is undetermined. CDR3 length: 14 residues. V was shortened by 1 base and J by 1 base, with 7 bases between the two germline ends. In germline, CDR1 is SGHAT, CDR2 FQNNGV. This chain's CDR3 is CASSLAERNTEAFF. The CDR3 region has the DNA TGTGCCAGCAGCTTAGCAGAAAGGAACACTGAAGCTTTCTTT.

This clonotype was seen more than once but under ten times. The rearrangement uses TRBV7-9 and TRBJ1-2; 9 nucleotides line up with TRBD1. The V gene's germline CDR1 is SEHNR and CDR2 FQNEAQ (reference sequence). The CDR3 has 18 amino acids. V was clipped by 5 bases and J by 6 bases; unmatched bases: 19. CDR3 sequence reads: CASSEPHPALGTGNGYTF. The CDR3 DNA follows: TGTGCCAGCAGCGAACCTCACCCAGCCCTCGGGACAGGGAATGGCTACACCTTC.

This clonotype was found many times. This chain connects TRBV5-1 to TRBJ2-5, with unresolved D. V dropped 3 bases and J dropped 1 base, with 10 bases sitting between them. Germline-derived CDR1 and CDR2 are SGHRS and YFSETQ. The CDR3 loop spans 14 amino acids. This CDR3 is CASSSGPLQETQYF. The CDR3 DNA sequence: TGCGCCAGCAGCTCCGGACCCCTCCAAGAGACCCAGTACTTC.

The chain recombines TRBV12-3 or TRBV12-4 with TRBJ2-3; 7 bases match TRBD2. The V segment lost 2 bases and the J segment 2 bases; nucleotides outside the gene matches: 4. The CDR3 sequence is 15 residues long. The DNA of the CDR3 is TGTGCCAGCAGTTTATCTAGCGGATACACAGATACGCAGTATTTT. Amino acids: CASSLSSGYTDTQYF.

This chain links TRBV6-1 with TRBJ2-3; 9 nucleotides align to TRBD2. CDR1 MNHNS and CDR2 SASEGT come from the germline V gene. V shed 8 bases and J 2 bases; nucleotides not matched to a gene: 8. This CDR3 comprises 15 residues. CDR3 coding DNA: TGTGCCAGCGGGGCGGGGGGGCCCCTCACAGATACGCAGTATTTT. Translated: CASGAGGPLTDTQYF.

This clonotype was seen only once. V is TRBV5-6 and J is TRBJ2-7; 7 bases map to TRBD2. J lost 3 bases, V lost 5 bases, and 8 bases had no gene match. Germline lookup yields CDR1 SGHDT and CDR2 YYEEEE. CDR3 length: 14 amino acids. This CDR3 reads CASRVTSSGYEQYF. CDR3 bases: TGTGCCAGCAGGGTGACTAGCTCGGGCTACGAGCAGTACTTC.

This clonotype has a handful of counts. CDR3 amino acids: CASSSSGEGPNEQFF. The CDR3, as DNA: TGTGCCAGCAGTTCGAGCGGGGAGGGGCCCAATGAGCAGTTCTTC. The chain combines TRBV3-1 with TRBJ2-1, with 7 bases fitting TRBD2. CDR3 length: 15 amino acids. Trimming took 6 bases from V and 6 from J; bases not matched to a gene: 11. Germline lookup yields CDR1 LGHDT and CDR2 YNNKEL (reference sequence).

Written as DNA, the CDR3 is TGTGCCAGCCGGGCCTGCGCTAGCACAGATACGCAGTATTTT. Its translation is CASRACASTDTQYF. The chain couples TRBV12-3 or TRBV12-4 to TRBJ2-3; unclear D gene. V lost 8 bases and J lost 0, with 12 bases in between. This CDR3 region has 14 residues.